This T cell receptor beta chain was recorded in a study of STAT5B mutations in CD4+ large granular lymphocyte leukemia. Study conclusions and caveats: Patient CD4-sorted repertoires stayed more clonal than healthy ones after leukemic-clone removal. No patients shared main leukemic clonotypes, though approximately 26% appeared at low frequency elsewhere. Top patient clones used TRBV06 genes more often: 8/27 versus 2/35 in controls.

Regarding this clone: Antigen: not known.

The CDR3 runs 14 residues. Trimming left V 0 bases short and J 3 bases short, with 9 bases between. CDR1 ENHRY and CDR2 SYGVKD come from the germline V gene. Generated by immunoSEQ multiplex PCR, the TCRdb table keeps only in-frame clones and is missing some. Seen here are fewer than 50,000 clones, roughly 84% observed once, and the top ten hold about 0.33%. J is TRBJ2-7 and V is TRBV10-3; D not certain. This TCR was recovered from a human donor in good health. The sample consisted of CD4+ T cells from blood buffy coats. Written as DNA, the CDR3 is TGTGCCATCAGTGAGTCGACTCGGGTCTACGAGCAGTACTTC. Protein sequence: CAISESTRVYEQYF.